This T cell receptor beta chain was observed in a study of blood T cells in healthy people across ages (dated by TCRdb to between 2014 and 2017). Concerning the study at large: Template switching captured roughly one uniquely barcoded TCR beta cDNA molecule per two T cells in model experiments. Age-related changes in TCR beta repertoire diversity were measured in the study by deep sequencing normalized with unique cDNA molecular identifiers. Donors were grouped into four age groups: young (average roughly 17 years), middle-aged (39), aged (approximately 58) and long-lived (around 80). To avoid experimental bias, donors of different ages were spread randomly across the sequencing lanes. Two additional independent replicas of 1 million unique cDNA reads from the same blood draw were analyzed for two donors (one aged 18 to 29 and one aged 80 or older).

Trimming takes 6 bases off V and 3 bases off J; junction bases not matched to a gene: 7. CDR1 and CDR2 are drawn from the germline V gene (reference sequence): MNHEY, SMNVEV. The CDR3 measures 15 amino acids from cysteine to phenylalanine. Only the CDR3 DNA is retained, 45 bases long and in frame from the first base. Systemically healthy Caucasian individuals from Russia, approximately 39 in total and aged roughly 6 to 100 years, were included as donors. Each donor gave approximately 9.3 milliliters of peripheral blood, collected into EDTA-treated Vacutainer tubes. PBMCs were isolated by Ficoll-Paque density-gradient centrifugation, with at least 7 million obtained per sample. Total RNA was extracted from PBMCs with Trizol reagent, with at least 5 micrograms obtained per sample. The percentages of naive CD45RAhigh/CD27high T cells were determined by flow cytometry on a PBMC aliquot from every donor.

The protocol used for the library was 5' RACE. The data were produced on an Illumina HiSeq 2500. A second PCR of about 6 to 11 cycles was performed with a sample-barcoded 5' primer and a J-beta primer mix. Each TCR beta cDNA molecule received a unique molecular identifier from a template-switch 5' adaptor carrying 12 random nucleotides. Each sample yielded at least 2.5 million CDR3-containing paired-end reads. First-strand cDNA was synthesized from all RNA with the Mint cDNA synthesis kit, primed by a TRBC-specific oligonucleotide. Following uracil-DNA glycosylase treatment, all cDNA underwent a first 18-cycle PCR with the universal primers M1SS and BC2_uni_R. The source study handled its data this way. For normalization, 1 million high-quality reads were randomly selected from each sample, with every read carrying a distinct molecular identifier. Reads sharing molecular identifiers were discarded rather than binned into consensus sequences. MiTCR, with a Q25 quality threshold and the strictest error-elimination algorithm, was used for CDR3 identification, clonotype clustering and error correction. A nonparametric unseen species model using Euler transformation provided a lower-bound estimate of total TCR beta diversity. Through fastp at Q25 and MiXCR, TCRdb rebuilt clones from the public reads, retaining in-frame beta chains. Every entry covers one CDR3 protein and lists the most common genes and DNA from its rows. The V and J calls were not made by the authors but by TCRdb's processing. Within this sample are about 1.5 million distinct CDR3 sequences, with 42% of them counted one time only. The ten largest clones take up roughly 3.7% of the sample.

Notes on this clonotype: What this receptor recognizes is not known. One base away there is no much larger clone; base qualities are not given.

What the study reported, not specific to this receptor: Observed TCR beta diversity correlated strongly with the percentage of naive T cells measured by flow cytometry. Compared with the aged group, more naive CD4+ T cells, fewer expanded clones and increased TCR diversity were shown by the long-lived group, suggesting age selection. Total diversity estimates from one million sequenced T cells were considered lower bounds and underestimates. Bulk unsorted PBMC profiling prevented conclusive comparison of naive and antigen-experienced compartments. As age increased, observed TCR beta diversity per million T cells dropped in a roughly linear way, and a significant reduction was already evident by age about 40. Donor CMV infection status was unknown, potentially confounding age-related changes in expanded clonotypes.

Sequencing used blood. The receptor chain draws on TRBV27 and TRBJ2-2, with 7 bases aligning to TRBD2. The sequence was obtained from a woman younger than 30 in good health. CDR3 reads: CASSLRGGDTGELFF. The nucleotide sequence is given as TGTGCCAGCAGCCTCCGGGGAGGGGACACCGGGGAGCTGTTTTTT.